This is a list of T cell receptor beta chains from one sample in a study of blood T cells in healthy people across ages. TCRdb independently ran MiXCR on the 5' RACE reads; one entry per CDR3 protein. The sample yields 980,000 or so distinct CDR3 sequences, roughly 48% seen once. The sequencing sample was made of blood. Every receptor here comes from a young man in good health. Each CDR3 is given with its conserved first and last residue. Fields, in order: clone size, J gene, V gene, D gene, CDR3 DNA, CDR3 protein. A D gene is named only where the DNA matches it firmly. Clone size is stated in some rows and not others, as once, few, many or a class when expanded.

clone size: many; J gene: TRBJ1-6; V gene: TRBV2; D gene: .; CDR3 DNA: TGTGCCAGCAGTGCGTATAATTCACCCCTCCACTTT; CDR3 protein: CASSAYNSPLHF
clone size: .; J gene: TRBJ2-3; V gene: TRBV4-3; D gene: TRBD2; CDR3 DNA: TGCGCCAGCGGCCAAGATCGGGGAACTAGCGGGGGTGCAGATACGCAGTATTTT; CDR3 protein: CASGQDRGTSGGADTQYF
clone size: few; J gene: TRBJ2-1; V gene: TRBV20-1; D gene: .; CDR3 DNA: TGCAGTGCTAGAGCGAGTAGCGCCTACAATGAGCAGTTCTTC; CDR3 protein: CSARASSAYNEQFF
clone size: .; J gene: TRBJ2-7; V gene: TRBV4-1; D gene: .; CDR3 DNA: TGTGCCAGCAGCCACCCATCAGGGGAGCAGTACTTC; CDR3 protein: CASSHPSGEQYF
clone size: .; J gene: TRBJ1-2; V gene: TRBV7-9; D gene: .; CDR3 DNA: TGTGCCAGCAGCTTCCGGGGGGGAAATGGCTACACCTTC; CDR3 protein: CASSFRGGNGYTF
clone size: .; J gene: TRBJ2-7; V gene: TRBV28; D gene: TRBD1; CDR3 DNA: TGTGCCAGCAGCCCTGGCGAAGGGGGCGGGCCGATTAGCTCCTACGAGCAGTACTTC; CDR3 protein: CASSPGEGGGPISSYEQYF
clone size: .; J gene: TRBJ2-1; V gene: TRBV27; D gene: TRBD2; CDR3 DNA: TGTGCCAGCACTACTAGGGGTCTAGCGGGGGCGCAGTCCTACAATGAGCAGTTCTTC; CDR3 protein: CASTTRGLAGAQSYNEQFF
clone size: .; J gene: TRBJ2-7; V gene: TRBV6-5; D gene: TRBD1; CDR3 DNA: TGTGCCAGCAGTGGTGCCGGGACAGGGGCCTACGAGCAGTACTTC; CDR3 protein: CASSGAGTGAYEQYF
clone size: .; J gene: TRBJ1-1; V gene: TRBV4-2; D gene: .; CDR3 DNA: TGTGCCAGCAGCCAAGAGGTCACAGATTACACTGAAGCTTTCTTT; CDR3 protein: CASSQEVTDYTEAFF
clone size: few; J gene: TRBJ2-2; V gene: TRBV27; D gene: .; CDR3 DNA: TGTGCCAGCAGTGTAGGGCAGTTTACCGGGGAGCTGTTTTTT; CDR3 protein: CASSVGQFTGELFF
clone size: .; J gene: TRBJ2-2; V gene: TRBV20-1; D gene: .; CDR3 DNA: TGCAGTGCTTTCGGACGCGCCGGGGAGCTGTTTTTT; CDR3 protein: CSAFGRAGELFF
clone size: .; J gene: TRBJ1-3; V gene: TRBV6-1; D gene: TRBD1; CDR3 DNA: TGTGCCAGCGGACAGGGGGTCTCTGGAAACACCATATATTTT; CDR3 protein: CASGQGVSGNTIYF
clone size: .; J gene: TRBJ2-1; V gene: TRBV9; D gene: TRBD2; CDR3 DNA: TGTGCCAGCAGCGTAACCCCTAGCGGGTTGGGTGATGAGCAGTTCTTC; CDR3 protein: CASSVTPSGLGDEQFF
clone size: many; J gene: TRBJ2-1; V gene: TRBV7-2; D gene: TRBD2; CDR3 DNA: TGTGCCAGCAGTTTGTTAGCGGGGGGCTACAATGAGCAGTTCTTC; CDR3 protein: CASSLLAGGYNEQFF
clone size: .; J gene: TRBJ2-4; V gene: TRBV20-1; D gene: .; CDR3 DNA: TGCAGTGCTAGTGGGGAACCGGGACCCCGGGTAAACATTCAGTACTTC; CDR3 protein: CSASGEPGPRVNIQYF
clone size: .; J gene: TRBJ2-3; V gene: TRBV5-1; D gene: .; CDR3 DNA: TGCGCCAGCAGCTCCTCCGCAGGGTACCTCACAGATACGCAGTATTTT; CDR3 protein: CASSSSAGYLTDTQYF
clone size: .; J gene: TRBJ2-2; V gene: TRBV20-1; D gene: .; CDR3 DNA: TGCAGTGCTAGCGACGGGGGGAACACCGGGGAGCTGTTTTTT; CDR3 protein: CSASDGGNTGELFF
clone size: .; J gene: TRBJ2-3; V gene: TRBV7-9; D gene: TRBD2; CDR3 DNA: TGTGCCTGCAGCTTAACCAGCGGGGGGGGAACAGATACGCAGTATTTT; CDR3 protein: CACSLTSGGGTDTQYF
clone size: .; J gene: TRBJ1-1; V gene: TRBV5-5; D gene: .; CDR3 DNA: TGTGCCAGCAGCCTTTGGGCCGAAGCTTTCTTT; CDR3 protein: CASSLWAEAFF
clone size: .; J gene: TRBJ1-2; V gene: TRBV28; D gene: .; CDR3 DNA: TGTGCCAGCAGTCCCGCGCGGCTCCCCTATGGCTACACCTTC; CDR3 protein: CASSPARLPYGYTF
clone size: few; J gene: TRBJ2-3; V gene: TRBV11-1; D gene: TRBD1; CDR3 DNA: TGTGCCAGCAAGGGGGCAGCAGATACGCAGTATTTT; CDR3 protein: CASKGAADTQYF
clone size: once; J gene: TRBJ2-7; V gene: TRBV4-3; D gene: .; CDR3 DNA: TGCGCCAGCAGCCAAGTCCGGCAGTCTTCCTACAATGAGCAGTACTTC; CDR3 protein: CASSQVRQSSYNEQYF
clone size: .; J gene: TRBJ2-2; V gene: TRBV20-1; D gene: .; CDR3 DNA: TGCAGTGCTAGAGACGGGACAAAGAACACCGGGGAGCTGTTTTTT; CDR3 protein: CSARDGTKNTGELFF
clone size: .; J gene: TRBJ2-4; V gene: TRBV20-1; D gene: .; CDR3 DNA: TGCAGTGCTAGAGATCTGAGGGGCGGAAACATTCAGTACTTC; CDR3 protein: CSARDLRGGNIQYF
clone size: .; J gene: TRBJ1-2; V gene: TRBV4-1; D gene: .; CDR3 DNA: TGCGCCAGCAGCCAATTGGCTCAGGGCTATGGCTACACCTTC; CDR3 protein: CASSQLAQGYGYTF
clone size: .; J gene: TRBJ1-1; V gene: TRBV12-3/TRBV12-4; D gene: .; CDR3 DNA: TGTGCCAGCAACGGGGGGCGTTCCATGAACACTGAAGCTTTCTTT; CDR3 protein: CASNGGRSMNTEAFF
clone size: many; J gene: TRBJ2-1; V gene: TRBV4-1; D gene: TRBD2; CDR3 DNA: TGTGCCAGCAGCCCAACTAGCGGGGGTTACAATGAGCAGTTCTTC; CDR3 protein: CASSPTSGGYNEQFF
clone size: .; J gene: TRBJ2-2; V gene: TRBV11-3; D gene: TRBD2; CDR3 DNA: TGTGCCAGCAGGTTTACTAGCGGGGGGGCCTCCGGGGAGCTGTTTTTT; CDR3 protein: CASRFTSGGASGELFF
clone size: few; J gene: TRBJ2-4; V gene: TRBV12-3/TRBV12-4; D gene: .; CDR3 DNA: TGTGCCAGCACCCCACGCTGGGTAGCCAAAAACATTCAGTACTTC; CDR3 protein: CASTPRWVAKNIQYF
clone size: few; J gene: TRBJ2-4; V gene: TRBV5-6; D gene: TRBD2; CDR3 DNA: TGTGCCAGCAGCAAACTAGCGGGGGAAGCCAAAAACATTCAGTACTTC; CDR3 protein: CASSKLAGEAKNIQYF
clone size: .; J gene: TRBJ2-1; V gene: TRBV11-2; D gene: TRBD1; CDR3 DNA: TGTGCCAGCAGCGACCGGATAGGACAGGGCGGCAATGAGCAGTTCTTC; CDR3 protein: CASSDRIGQGGNEQFF
clone size: .; J gene: TRBJ1-4; V gene: TRBV7-2; D gene: .; CDR3 DNA: TGTGCCAGCAGCTTAGGGGGAGAGGTCGAAAAACTGTTTTTT; CDR3 protein: CASSLGGEVEKLFF
clone size: once; J gene: TRBJ2-5; V gene: TRBV7-9; D gene: TRBD1; CDR3 DNA: TGTGCCAGCAGCTTATTTGAACAGGGGGCGTGGGAGCAGTACTTC; CDR3 protein: CASSLFEQGAWEQYF
clone size: .; J gene: TRBJ2-7; V gene: TRBV7-2; D gene: TRBD1; CDR3 DNA: TGTGCCAGCAGCACTGGGACAGAGTACGAGCAGTACTTC; CDR3 protein: CASSTGTEYEQYF
clone size: .; J gene: TRBJ2-1; V gene: TRBV5-1; D gene: .; CDR3 DNA: TGCGCCAGCGGTTCCGGGATCCCTCCGGGTGAGCAGTTCTTC; CDR3 protein: CASGSGIPPGEQFF
clone size: .; J gene: TRBJ1-5; V gene: TRBV5-5; D gene: .; CDR3 DNA: TGTGCCAGCAGCTTTGAAGGGGGGTGGAATCAGCCCCAGCATTTT; CDR3 protein: CASSFEGGWNQPQHF
clone size: .; J gene: TRBJ2-3; V gene: TRBV6-2/TRBV6-3; D gene: TRBD2; CDR3 DNA: TGTGCCAGCAATCTAGCGGGGGCCTTCACAGATACGCAGTATTTT; CDR3 protein: CASNLAGAFTDTQYF
clone size: .; J gene: TRBJ2-3; V gene: TRBV10-3; D gene: .; CDR3 DNA: TGTGCCATCAGTGAGTCTGGCCAACCGTGGGGCGGCACAGATACGCAGTATTTT; CDR3 protein: CAISESGQPWGGTDTQYF
clone size: few; J gene: TRBJ2-5; V gene: TRBV4-1; D gene: .; CDR3 DNA: TGCGCCAGCAGCCAAGGATCGAGACCCCAGCAAGAGACCCAGTACTTC; CDR3 protein: CASSQGSRPQQETQYF
clone size: .; J gene: TRBJ2-2; V gene: TRBV6-2/TRBV6-3; D gene: .; CDR3 DNA: TGTGCCAGCAGTTACGGGACGGCGAACACCGGGGAGCTGTTTTTT; CDR3 protein: CASSYGTANTGELFF
clone size: .; J gene: TRBJ2-1; V gene: TRBV7-2; D gene: .; CDR3 DNA: TGTGCCAGCAGCTCCTCGGGACGGATAATTGACAATGAGCAGTTCTTC; CDR3 protein: CASSSSGRIIDNEQFF
clone size: .; J gene: TRBJ2-1; V gene: TRBV29-1; D gene: .; CDR3 DNA: TGCAGCGTTGAAGAAGGGTTGGGCATTGAGCAGTTCTTC; CDR3 protein: CSVEEGLGIEQFF
clone size: once; J gene: TRBJ2-3; V gene: TRBV30; D gene: .; CDR3 DNA: TGTGCCTGGAGCCCCCTAGCGACTAGCACAGATACGCAGTATTTT; CDR3 protein: CAWSPLATSTDTQYF
clone size: .; J gene: TRBJ2-5; V gene: TRBV20-1; D gene: TRBD1; CDR3 DNA: TGCAGTGCACGGACAGGGGGCAAACAAGAGACCCAGTACTTC; CDR3 protein: CSARTGGKQETQYF
clone size: .; J gene: TRBJ1-1; V gene: TRBV4-3; D gene: .; CDR3 DNA: TGCGCCAGCAGCCAAGATAGGAGGAACACTGAAGCTTTCTTT; CDR3 protein: CASSQDRRNTEAFF
clone size: .; J gene: TRBJ2-1; V gene: TRBV5-1; D gene: TRBD1; CDR3 DNA: TGCGCCAGCAGCCAGACAGGGGATGGCTACAATGAGCAGTTCTTC; CDR3 protein: CASSQTGDGYNEQFF
clone size: many; J gene: TRBJ2-3; V gene: TRBV20-1; D gene: .; CDR3 DNA: TGCAGTGCTAGAGGCGGGGGCCCCAAAACAGATACGCAGTATTTT; CDR3 protein: CSARGGGPKTDTQYF
clone size: .; J gene: TRBJ2-1; V gene: TRBV5-6; D gene: .; CDR3 DNA: TGTGCCAGCAGACCCAGCGAGTCCTACAATGAGCAGTTCTTC; CDR3 protein: CASRPSESYNEQFF
clone size: few; J gene: TRBJ2-7; V gene: TRBV4-2; D gene: .; CDR3 DNA: TGTGCCAGCAGCCCTCGACAGGGACTCGAGCAGTACTTC; CDR3 protein: CASSPRQGLEQYF
clone size: .; J gene: TRBJ1-6; V gene: TRBV20-1; D gene: .; CDR3 DNA: TGCAGTGCTAGGGGCAGCTCCTATAATTCACCCCTCCACTTT; CDR3 protein: CSARGSSYNSPLHF
clone size: many; J gene: TRBJ2-1; V gene: TRBV7-2; D gene: .; CDR3 DNA: TGTGCCAGCAGCCCCCGGGACAAATCCTGGTACAATGAGCAGTTCTTC; CDR3 protein: CASSPRDKSWYNEQFF
clone size: .; J gene: TRBJ2-7; V gene: TRBV15; D gene: .; CDR3 DNA: TGTGCCACCAGCAGAGAAGGGACGACCAACTACGAGCAGTACTTC; CDR3 protein: CATSREGTTNYEQYF
clone size: .; J gene: TRBJ2-5; V gene: TRBV15; D gene: .; CDR3 DNA: TGTGCCACCAGCAGAGATTTAGGAGAGACCCAGTACTTC; CDR3 protein: CATSRDLGETQYF
clone size: .; J gene: TRBJ2-1; V gene: TRBV7-2; D gene: .; CDR3 DNA: TGTGCCAGCAGCTTTGGACCTCAGACCAATGAGCAGTTCTTC; CDR3 protein: CASSFGPQTNEQFF
clone size: many; J gene: TRBJ2-3; V gene: TRBV5-1; D gene: TRBD1; CDR3 DNA: TGCGCCAGCAGCCGTGACAGGGGGCGTTTAGATACGCAGTATTTT; CDR3 protein: CASSRDRGRLDTQYF
clone size: .; J gene: TRBJ2-7; V gene: TRBV5-1; D gene: .; CDR3 DNA: TGCGCCAGCAGCTTGGGACAGGACTTCTCCTACGAGCAGTACTTC; CDR3 protein: CASSLGQDFSYEQYF
clone size: few; J gene: TRBJ2-1; V gene: TRBV29-1; D gene: TRBD1; CDR3 DNA: TGCAGCGTTGAAGATAGGGGGCCCGACTCCTACAATGAGCAGTTCTTC; CDR3 protein: CSVEDRGPDSYNEQFF
clone size: few; J gene: TRBJ2-2; V gene: TRBV5-6; D gene: .; CDR3 DNA: TGTGCCAGCAGCTTGGCCGATTATGACACCGGGGAGCTGTTTTTT; CDR3 protein: CASSLADYDTGELFF
clone size: many; J gene: TRBJ1-1; V gene: TRBV6-5; D gene: .; CDR3 DNA: TGTGCCAGCAGTTCTCCTACTGAAGCTTTCTTT; CDR3 protein: CASSSPTEAFF
clone size: .; J gene: TRBJ1-6; V gene: TRBV28; D gene: .; CDR3 DNA: TGTGCCAGCGACAGAGGGGGGATATCACCCCTCCACTTT; CDR3 protein: CASDRGGISPLHF